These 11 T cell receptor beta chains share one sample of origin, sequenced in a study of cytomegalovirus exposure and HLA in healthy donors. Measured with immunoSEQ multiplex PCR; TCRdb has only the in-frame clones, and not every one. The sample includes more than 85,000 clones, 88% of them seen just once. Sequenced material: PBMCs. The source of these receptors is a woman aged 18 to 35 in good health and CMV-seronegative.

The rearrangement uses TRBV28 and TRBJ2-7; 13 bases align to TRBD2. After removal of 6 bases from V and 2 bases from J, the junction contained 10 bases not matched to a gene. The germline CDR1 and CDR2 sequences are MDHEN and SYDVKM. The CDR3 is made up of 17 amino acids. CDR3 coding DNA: TGTGCCAGCAGCCGCCCGGGACTAGCGGGACGCGCCTACGAGCAGTACTTC. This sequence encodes CASSRPGLAGRAYEQYF. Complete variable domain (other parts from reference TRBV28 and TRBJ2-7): DVKVTQSSRYLVKRTGEKVFLECVQDMDHENMFWYRQDPGLGLRLIYFSYDVKMKEKGDIPEGYSVSREKKERFSLILESASTNQTSMYLCASSRPGLAGRAYEQYFGPGTRLTVT.

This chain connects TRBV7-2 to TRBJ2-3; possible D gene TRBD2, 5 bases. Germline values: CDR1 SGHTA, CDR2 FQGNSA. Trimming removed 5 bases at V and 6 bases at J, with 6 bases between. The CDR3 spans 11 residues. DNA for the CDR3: TGTGCCAGCAGCCGAGGGGATACGCAGTATTTT. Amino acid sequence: CASSRGDTQYF.

The CDR3 DNA reads as TGTGCCAGCAGCGTAGCCCTAGCGGGAGGGCATGACAATGAGCAGTTCTTC. Translated, it gives CASSVALAGGHDNEQFF. The chain joins TRBV9 to TRBJ2-1; 12 bases are shared with TRBD2. The CDR3 is 17 residues long. The germline V gene encodes CDR1 SGDLS and CDR2 YYNGEE. The ends lost 0 bases at V and 5 bases at J; junction bases unmatched: 6. Full variable domain (rest looked up from reference TRBV9 and TRBJ2-1): DSGVTQTPKHLITATGQRVTLRCSPRSGDLSVYWYQQSLDQGLQFLIQYYNGEERAKGNILERFSAQQFPDLHSELNLSSLELGDSALYFCASSVALAGGHDNEQFFGPGTRLTVL.

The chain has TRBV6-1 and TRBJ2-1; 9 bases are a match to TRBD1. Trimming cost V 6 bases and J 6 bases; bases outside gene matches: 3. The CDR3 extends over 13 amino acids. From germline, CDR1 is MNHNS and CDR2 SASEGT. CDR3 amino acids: CASRDRGSNEQFF. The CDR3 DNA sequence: TGTGCCAGCAGGGACAGGGGATCCAATGAGCAGTTCTTC.

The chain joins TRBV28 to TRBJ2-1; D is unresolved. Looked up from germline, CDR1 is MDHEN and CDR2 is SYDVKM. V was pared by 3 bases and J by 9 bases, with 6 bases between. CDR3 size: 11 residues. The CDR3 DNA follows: TGTGCCAGCAGTTTGTCCCTTGAGCAGTTCTTC. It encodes CASSLSLEQFF.

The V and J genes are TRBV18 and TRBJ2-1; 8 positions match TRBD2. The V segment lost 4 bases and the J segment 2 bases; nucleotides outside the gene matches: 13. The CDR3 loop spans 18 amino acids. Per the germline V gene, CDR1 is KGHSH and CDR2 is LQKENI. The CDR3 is CASSHNPPSRGAYNEQFF. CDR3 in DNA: TGTGCCAGCTCACATAATCCCCCTTCGCGGGGGGCCTACAATGAGCAGTTCTTC. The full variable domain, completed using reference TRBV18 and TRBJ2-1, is NAGVMQNPRHLVRRRGQEARLRCSPMKGHSHVYWYRQLPEEGLKFMVYLQKENIIDESGMPKERFSAEFPKEGPSILRIQQVVRGDSAAYFCASSHNPPSRGAYNEQFFGPGTRLTVL.

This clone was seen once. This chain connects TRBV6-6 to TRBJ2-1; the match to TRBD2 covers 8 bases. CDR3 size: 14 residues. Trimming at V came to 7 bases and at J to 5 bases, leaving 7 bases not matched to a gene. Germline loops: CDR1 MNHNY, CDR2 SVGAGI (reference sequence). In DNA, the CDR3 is TGTGCCAGCACCAACGTAGCGGGGCACAATGAGCAGTTCTTC. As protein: CASTNVAGHNEQFF.

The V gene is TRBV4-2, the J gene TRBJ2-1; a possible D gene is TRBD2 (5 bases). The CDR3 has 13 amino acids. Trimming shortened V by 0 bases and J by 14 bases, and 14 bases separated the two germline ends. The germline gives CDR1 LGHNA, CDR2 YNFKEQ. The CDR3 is CASSQEGGGGEFF. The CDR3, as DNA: TGTGCCAGCAGCCAAGAAGGCGGTGGAGGTGAGTTCTTC.

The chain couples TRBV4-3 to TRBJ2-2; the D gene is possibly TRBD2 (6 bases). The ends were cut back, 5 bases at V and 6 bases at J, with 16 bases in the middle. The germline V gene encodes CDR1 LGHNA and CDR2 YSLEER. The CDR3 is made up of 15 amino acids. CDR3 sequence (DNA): TGCGCCAGCAGCAACCAGGGCGGGGTCGCCGGGGAGCTGTTTTTT. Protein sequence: CASSNQGGVAGELFF.

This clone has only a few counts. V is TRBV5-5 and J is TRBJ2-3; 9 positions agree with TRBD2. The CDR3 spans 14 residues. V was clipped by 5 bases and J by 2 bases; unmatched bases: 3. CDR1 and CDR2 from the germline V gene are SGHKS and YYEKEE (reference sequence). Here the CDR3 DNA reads TGTGCCAGCAGGCGACTAGCGGCCACAGATACGCAGTATTTT. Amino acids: CASRRLAATDTQYF.

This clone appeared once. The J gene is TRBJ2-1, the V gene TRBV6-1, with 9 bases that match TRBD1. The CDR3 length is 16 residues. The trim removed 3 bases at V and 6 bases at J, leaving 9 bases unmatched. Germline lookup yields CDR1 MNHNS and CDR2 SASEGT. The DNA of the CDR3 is TGTGCCAGCAGTGAGTTATGGGGACAGGGCCTCAATGAGCAGTTCTTC. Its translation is CASSELWGQGLNEQFF.